Listed here are 4 T cell receptor beta chains from one sample, sequenced in a study of blood T cells in healthy people across ages. Through a sample-barcoded 5' primer and a J-beta primer mix, a second PCR was run for roughly 7 to 11 cycles. TCRdb passed the 5' RACE reads through MiXCR, listing each CDR3 protein once. The sample contains 850,000 or so distinct CDR3 sequences, more than 25% of which appear only once. Sequencing was performed on blood. Receptor source: a woman of 80 years or more in good health.

This clonotype was seen a few times. The chain joins TRBV10-3 to TRBJ1-1, with 9 bases identical to TRBD1. CDR1 and CDR2 (germline): ENHRY, SYGVKD. The CDR3 is 13 residues long. Losses at the gene ends were 8 bases for V and 8 bases for J; bases not matched to a gene: 9. CDR3 DNA sequence: TGTGCCATCTCGCCGGGACAGGGTCCCGAAGCTTTCTTT. Protein: CAISPGQGPEAFF.

This chain joins TRBV19 and TRBJ2-7, with 10 bases fitting TRBD2. The germline CDR1 and CDR2 sequences are LNHDA and SQIVND (reference sequence). V lost 6 bases to trimming and J lost 4 bases; unmatched junction nucleotides: 15. The CDR3 is 17 amino acids. Here the CDR3 DNA reads TGTGCCAGTAGCCGGGACCCAGCTAGCGGGGGAGTATACGAGCAGTACTTC. It yields the protein CASSRDPASGGVYEQYF.

The chain recombines TRBV20-1 with TRBJ2-1, with TRBD2 identical over 9 bases. Germline V gene data show CDR1 as DFQATT and CDR2 as SNEGSKA (reference sequence). V dropped 3 bases and J dropped 6; count of bases not matched to a gene: 27. The CDR3 spans 21 residues. DNA for the CDR3: TGCAGTGCTAGTTGGCGTGGGGGTGGTGGGCGGGGGGGCTTTCTGGGCAATGAGCAGTTCTTC. This codes for CSASWRGGGGRGGFLGNEQFF.

This clonotype showed up many times. V is TRBV2 and J is TRBJ2-6; D not resolved. Germline V gene lookup returns CDR1 SNHLY and CDR2 FYNNEI. The ends were cut back, 4 bases at V and 2 bases at J, with 3 bases in the middle. The CDR3 extends over 13 amino acids. CDR3 nucleotide sequence: TGTGCCAGCAGTGCGGCTGGGGCCAACGTCCTGACTTTC. Its translation: CASSAAGANVLTF.